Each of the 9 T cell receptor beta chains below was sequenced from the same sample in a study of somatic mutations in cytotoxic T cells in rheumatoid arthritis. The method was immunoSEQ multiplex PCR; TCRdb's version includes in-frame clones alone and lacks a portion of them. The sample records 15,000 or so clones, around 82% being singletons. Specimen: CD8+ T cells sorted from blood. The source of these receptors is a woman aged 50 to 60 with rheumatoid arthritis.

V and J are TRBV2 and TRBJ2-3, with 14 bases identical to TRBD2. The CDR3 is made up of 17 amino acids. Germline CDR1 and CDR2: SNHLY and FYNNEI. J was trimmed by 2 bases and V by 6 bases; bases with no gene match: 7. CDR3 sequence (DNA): TGTGCCAGCAGCTCCGGGACTAGCGGGGGCAACACAGATACGCAGTATTTT. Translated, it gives CASSSGTSGGNTDTQYF. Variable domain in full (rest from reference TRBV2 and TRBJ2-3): EPEVTQTPSHQVTQMGQEVILRCVPISNHLYFYWYRQILGQKVEFLVSFYNNEISEKSEIFDDQFSVERPDGSNFTLKIRSTKLEDSAMYFCASSSGTSGGNTDTQYFGPGTRLTVL.

CDR3 protein: CASSKPNRGREQYF. DNA for the CDR3: TGTGCCAGCAGCAAACCAAACAGGGGGCGTGAGCAGTACTTC. The chain has TRBV21-1 and TRBJ2-7; the table's D call of TRBD1 was not tested on the DNA. TRBV21-1 is a pseudogene. The length of the CDR3 is 14 residues.

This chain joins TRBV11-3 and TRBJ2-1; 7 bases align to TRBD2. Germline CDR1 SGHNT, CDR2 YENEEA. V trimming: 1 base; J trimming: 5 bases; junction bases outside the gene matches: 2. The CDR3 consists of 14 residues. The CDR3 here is CASSLGGGDNEQFF. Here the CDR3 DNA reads TGTGCCAGCAGCTTAGGGGGAGGGGACAATGAGCAGTTCTTC. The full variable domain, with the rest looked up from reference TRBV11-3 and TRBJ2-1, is EAGVVQSPRYKIIEKKQPVAFWCNPISGHNTLYWYLQNLGQGPELLIRYENEEAVDDSQLPKDRFSAERLKGVDSTLKIQPAELGDSAVYLCASSLGGGDNEQFFGPGTRLTVL.

CDR3 residues: CASSSPGLRNTGELFF. The CDR3 DNA sequence: TGTGCCAGCAGCTCCCCGGGACTTCGAAACACCGGGGAGCTGTTTTTT. The chain is built from TRBV2 and TRBJ2-2, with D perhaps matching TRBD2 (6 bases). CDR3 length equals 16 residues. The germline gives CDR1 SNHLY, CDR2 FYNNEI. The germline V and J ends were trimmed by 6 bases and 2 bases, with 16 bases remaining between them.

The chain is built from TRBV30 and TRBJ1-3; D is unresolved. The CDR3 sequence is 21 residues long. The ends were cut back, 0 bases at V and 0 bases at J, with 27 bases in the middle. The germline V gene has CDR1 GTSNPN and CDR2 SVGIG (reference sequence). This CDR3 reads CAWSVLGRHSGGGLSGNTIYF. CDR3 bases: TGTGCCTGGAGTGTACTCGGTCGGCACTCGGGAGGAGGTCTCTCTGGAAACACCATATATTTT.

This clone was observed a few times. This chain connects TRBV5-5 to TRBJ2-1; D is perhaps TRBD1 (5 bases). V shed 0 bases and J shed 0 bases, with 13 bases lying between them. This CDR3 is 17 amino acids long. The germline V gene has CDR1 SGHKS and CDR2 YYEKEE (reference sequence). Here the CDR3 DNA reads TGTGCCAGCAGCTTGGGGCAGGGTACTTTCTCCTACAATGAGCAGTTCTTC. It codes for CASSLGQGTFSYNEQFF. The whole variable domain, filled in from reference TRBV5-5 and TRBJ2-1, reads DAGVTQSPTHLIKTRGQQVTLRCSPISGHKSVSWYQQVLGQGPQFIFQYYEKEERGRGNFPDRFSARQFPNYSSELNVNALLLGDSALYLCASSLGQGTFSYNEQFFGPGTRLTVL.

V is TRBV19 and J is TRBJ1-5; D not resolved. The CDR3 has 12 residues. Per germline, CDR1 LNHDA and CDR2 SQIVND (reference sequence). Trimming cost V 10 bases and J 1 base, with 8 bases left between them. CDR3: CATGRSNQPQHF. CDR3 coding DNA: TGTGCCACCGGTAGGAGCAATCAGCCCCAGCATTTT.

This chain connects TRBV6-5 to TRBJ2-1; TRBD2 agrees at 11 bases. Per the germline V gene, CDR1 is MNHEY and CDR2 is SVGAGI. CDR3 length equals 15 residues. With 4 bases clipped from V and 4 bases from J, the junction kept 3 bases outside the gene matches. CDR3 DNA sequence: TGTGCCAGCAGTTCCGGGACTAGCGGTTACAATGAGCAGTTCTTC. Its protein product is CASSSGTSGYNEQFF.

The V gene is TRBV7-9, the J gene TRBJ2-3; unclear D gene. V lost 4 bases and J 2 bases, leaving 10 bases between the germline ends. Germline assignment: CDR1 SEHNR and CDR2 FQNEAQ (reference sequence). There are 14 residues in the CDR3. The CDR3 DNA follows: TGTGCCAGCAGCTACTCGCCCCACACAGATACGCAGTATTTT. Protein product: CASSYSPHTDTQYF.